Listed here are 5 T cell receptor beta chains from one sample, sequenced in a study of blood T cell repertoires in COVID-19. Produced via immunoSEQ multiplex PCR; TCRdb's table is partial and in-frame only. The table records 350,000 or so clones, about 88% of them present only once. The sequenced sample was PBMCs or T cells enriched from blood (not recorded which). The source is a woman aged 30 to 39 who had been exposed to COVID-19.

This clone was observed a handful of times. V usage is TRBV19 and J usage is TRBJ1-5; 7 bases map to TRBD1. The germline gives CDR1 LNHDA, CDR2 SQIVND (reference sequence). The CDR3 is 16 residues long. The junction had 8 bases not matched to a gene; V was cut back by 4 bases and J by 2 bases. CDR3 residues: CASSTFQGEGNQPQHF. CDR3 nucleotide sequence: TGTGCCAGTAGTACTTTTCAGGGGGAGGGCAATCAGCCCCAGCATTTT.

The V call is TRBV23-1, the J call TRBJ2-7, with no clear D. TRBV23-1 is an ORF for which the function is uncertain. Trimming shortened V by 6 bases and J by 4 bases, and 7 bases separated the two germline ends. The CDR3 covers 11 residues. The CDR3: CASRRNYEQYF. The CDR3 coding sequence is TGCGCCAGCAGGAGGAATTACGAGCAGTACTTC.

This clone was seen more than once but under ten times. This CDR3 reads CASSQDPQPGYEQYF. CDR3 DNA: TGTGCCAGCAGCCAAGACCCGCAACCGGGCTACGAGCAGTACTTC. The chain is built from TRBV4-2 and TRBJ2-7; unclear D gene. The germline gives CDR1 LGHNA, CDR2 YNFKEQ. V was shortened by 0 bases and J by 3 bases, with 12 bases between the two germline ends. The CDR3 runs to 15 residues.

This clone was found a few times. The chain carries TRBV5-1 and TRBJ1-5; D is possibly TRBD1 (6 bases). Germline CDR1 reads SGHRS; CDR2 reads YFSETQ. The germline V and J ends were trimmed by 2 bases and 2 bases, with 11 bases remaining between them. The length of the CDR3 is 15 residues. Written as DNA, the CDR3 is TGCGCCAGCAGCTTTCGGACAGAAGGCAATCAGCCCCAGCATTTT. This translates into CASSFRTEGNQPQHF.

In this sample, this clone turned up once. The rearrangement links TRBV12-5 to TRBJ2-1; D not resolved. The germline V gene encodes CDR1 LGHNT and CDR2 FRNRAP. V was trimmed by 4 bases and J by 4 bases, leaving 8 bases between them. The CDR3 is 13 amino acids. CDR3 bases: TGTGCTAGTGGTTCCCCCTTTTACAATGAGCAGTTCTTC. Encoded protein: CASGSPFYNEQFF.